This is a list of T cell receptor beta chains from one sample in a study of Ad26.COV2.S vaccination and SARS-CoV-2 variants. Assay used: immunoSEQ multiplex PCR; TCRdb lists only in-frame clones, some missing. The repertoire holds about 350,000 clones, about 91% seen once, with under 4% in the top ten. The sample was peripheral blood, taken after recovery from COVID-19. Source of these receptors: a human donor who had recovered from COVID-19. The CDR3 runs from the conserved cysteine through the conserved F or W. A D gene is named only where the DNA matches it firmly. Rows may omit the clone size; those that give it use once, few, many or a size class.

j_gene: TRBJ2-1; d_gene: -; v_gene: TRBV11-1; abundance: -; CDR3nt: TGTGCCAGCAGCTTAGTGCTGGGCATGGGGTACAATGAGCAGTTCTTC; CDR3aa: CASSLVLGMGYNEQFF
j_gene: TRBJ2-1; d_gene: TRBD1; v_gene: TRBV7-7; abundance: once; CDR3nt: TGTGCTAGCAGCCCGGGACAGGGTGACCACAATGAGCAGTTCTTC; CDR3aa: CASSPGQGDHNEQFF
j_gene: TRBJ2-7; d_gene: -; v_gene: TRBV2; abundance: -; CDR3nt: TGTGCCAGCAGGGAAGAGCGGGAGCAGTACTTC; CDR3aa: CASREEREQYF
j_gene: TRBJ1-5; d_gene: TRBD1; v_gene: TRBV19; abundance: -; CDR3nt: TGTGCCAGCAGCCGAGGGACAGGGGAATTGCAGCCCCAGCATTTT; CDR3aa: CASSRGTGELQPQHF
j_gene: TRBJ2-3; d_gene: TRBD2; v_gene: TRBV5-4; abundance: -; CDR3nt: TGTGCCAGCAGCTTGGGGGGGACTAGCGGAACAGATACGCAGTATTTT; CDR3aa: CASSLGGTSGTDTQYF
j_gene: TRBJ1-2; d_gene: -; v_gene: TRBV4-1; abundance: -; CDR3nt: TGCGCCAGCAGCCCTCCCCGAGGGGACCGAGGCTACACCTTC; CDR3aa: CASSPPRGDRGYTF
j_gene: TRBJ1-5; d_gene: -; v_gene: TRBV24-1; abundance: -; CDR3nt: TGTGCCACGCAGCCGGGATCGGGCCCTAGCAATCAGCCCCAGCATTTT; CDR3aa: CATQPGSGPSNQPQHF
j_gene: TRBJ2-1; d_gene: TRBD2; v_gene: TRBV19; abundance: -; CDR3nt: TGTGCCAGTAGTATATCCCTGACTAGCGGGGGGGAAAATCTGTACAATGAGCAGTTCTTC; CDR3aa: CASSISLTSGGENLYNEQFF
j_gene: TRBJ2-2; d_gene: -; v_gene: TRBV9; abundance: -; CDR3nt: TGTGCCAGCAGCCCGGGACGGATGGGAAACACCGGGGAGCTGTTTTTT; CDR3aa: CASSPGRMGNTGELFF
j_gene: TRBJ1-6; d_gene: -; v_gene: TRBV6-5; abundance: -; CDR3nt: TGTGCCAGCAGTTACTCGAAAAGGACGGACAATTCACCCCTCCACTTT; CDR3aa: CASSYSKRTDNSPLHF
j_gene: TRBJ1-2; d_gene: -; v_gene: TRBV27; abundance: -; CDR3nt: TGTGCCAGCAGCCAAAGGGGCCAGGGCTACACCTTC; CDR3aa: CASSQRGQGYTF
j_gene: TRBJ1-4; d_gene: -; v_gene: TRBV6-5; abundance: once; CDR3nt: TGTGCCAGCGGCGACAGCCATAATGAAAAACTGTTTTTT; CDR3aa: CASGDSHNEKLFF
j_gene: TRBJ1-6; d_gene: -; v_gene: TRBV6-5; abundance: -; CDR3nt: TGTGCCAGCAGTTACTCAGAGACATCCTTAACACCCCTCCACTTT; CDR3aa: CASSYSETSLTPLHF
j_gene: TRBJ1-1; d_gene: -; v_gene: TRBV7-9; abundance: -; CDR3nt: TGTGCCAGCAGCCCCCTGGACGGGTTGAACACTGAAGCTTTCTTT; CDR3aa: CASSPLDGLNTEAFF
j_gene: TRBJ1-3; d_gene: -; v_gene: TRBV5-1; abundance: -; CDR3nt: TGCGCCAGCAGCTTGGGAAGCTCTGGAAACACCATATATTTT; CDR3aa: CASSLGSSGNTIYF
j_gene: TRBJ2-5; d_gene: -; v_gene: TRBV27; abundance: once; CDR3nt: TGTGCCAGCAATGACCGGAGCGGGGAGACCCAGTACTTC; CDR3aa: CASNDRSGETQYF
j_gene: TRBJ2-7; d_gene: TRBD1; v_gene: TRBV5-4; abundance: once; CDR3nt: TGTGCCAGCAGCTTCGGGACAGGTCCCGAATACGAGCAGTACTTC; CDR3aa: CASSFGTGPEYEQYF
j_gene: TRBJ1-2; d_gene: -; v_gene: TRBV5-1; abundance: -; CDR3nt: TGCGCCAGCAGCTCAGAAGAAAACTATGGCTACACCTTC; CDR3aa: CASSSEENYGYTF
j_gene: TRBJ2-5; d_gene: TRBD2; v_gene: TRBV9; abundance: -; CDR3nt: TGTGCCAGCAGCGCGGGACTAGCAGATTCCTGGGCAGAGACCCAGTACTTC; CDR3aa: CASSAGLADSWAETQYF
j_gene: TRBJ2-6; d_gene: TRBD1; v_gene: TRBV12-5; abundance: -; CDR3nt: TGTGCTAGTGGTTTCACAGGGGTGGGGGCCAACGTCCTGACTTTC; CDR3aa: CASGFTGVGANVLTF
j_gene: TRBJ2-5; d_gene: -; v_gene: TRBV4-1; abundance: -; CDR3nt: TGCGCCAGCAGCCAAGGGGACCGGACTACCCCGAAGACCCAGTACTTC; CDR3aa: CASSQGDRTTPKTQYF
j_gene: TRBJ1-6; d_gene: TRBD1; v_gene: TRBV19; abundance: -; CDR3nt: TGTGCCAGTAGTATAGACCACAGGACAGGGTTTAATTCACCCCTCCACTTT; CDR3aa: CASSIDHRTGFNSPLHF
j_gene: TRBJ2-7; d_gene: TRBD1; v_gene: TRBV5-1; abundance: -; CDR3nt: TGCGCCAGCAGCTACGGACAGGGGAGAAGCTACGAGCAGTACTTC; CDR3aa: CASSYGQGRSYEQYF
j_gene: TRBJ2-7; d_gene: TRBD1; v_gene: TRBV6-6; abundance: -; CDR3nt: TGTGCCAGCAACCAGGGACAGGGGATTTACGGGCAGTACTTC; CDR3aa: CASNQGQGIYGQYF
j_gene: TRBJ2-7; d_gene: -; v_gene: TRBV5-1; abundance: -; CDR3nt: TGCGCCAGCAGCTTGGAGGGGGTTTACGAGCAGTACTTC; CDR3aa: CASSLEGVYEQYF
j_gene: TRBJ1-5; d_gene: -; v_gene: TRBV11-2; abundance: once; CDR3nt: TGTGCCAGCAGCTTAGGACCGGGTCAGCCCCAGCATTTT; CDR3aa: CASSLGPGQPQHF
j_gene: TRBJ1-4; d_gene: TRBD1; v_gene: TRBV27; abundance: -; CDR3nt: TGTGCCAGCAGTTCGGGACAGGGTTTCCTTACCCATGAAAAACTGTTTTTT; CDR3aa: CASSSGQGFLTHEKLFF
j_gene: TRBJ2-2; d_gene: -; v_gene: TRBV14; abundance: -; CDR3nt: TGTGCCAGCAGCCAAGAAGGGTCGGGTAGCCCGACCGGGGAGCTGTTTTTT; CDR3aa: CASSQEGSGSPTGELFF
j_gene: TRBJ2-3; d_gene: -; v_gene: TRBV7-9; abundance: -; CDR3nt: TGTGCCAGCAGCTTAATTCCCCACCGACTCTTTAATTTT; CDR3aa: CASSLIPHRLFNF
j_gene: TRBJ1-2; d_gene: -; v_gene: TRBV7-3; abundance: -; CDR3nt: TGTGCCAGCAGCTTAACATCGGGCAGGGTGGATGGCTACACCTTC; CDR3aa: CASSLTSGRVDGYTF
j_gene: TRBJ2-2; d_gene: TRBD1; v_gene: TRBV5-5; abundance: -; CDR3nt: TGTGCCAGCAGCACCCAGGGGGCGACAACCGGGGAGCTGTTTTTT; CDR3aa: CASSTQGATTGELFF
j_gene: TRBJ1-1; d_gene: -; v_gene: TRBV9; abundance: -; CDR3nt: TGTGCCAGCAGCGTAGATGGGGTGGCTTTCTTT; CDR3aa: CASSVDGVAFF
j_gene: TRBJ2-2; d_gene: TRBD1; v_gene: TRBV7-6; abundance: once; CDR3nt: TGTGCCAGCAGGGGACAGGGGAACACCGGGGAGCTGTTTTTT; CDR3aa: CASRGQGNTGELFF
j_gene: TRBJ1-4; d_gene: -; v_gene: TRBV11-2; abundance: -; CDR3nt: TGTGCCAGCAGCTTAGGCGCGGGAAGGGGTGAAAAACTGTTTTTT; CDR3aa: CASSLGAGRGEKLFF
j_gene: TRBJ1-2; d_gene: -; v_gene: TRBV7-2; abundance: -; CDR3nt: TGTGCCAGCAGCTTTGTGGATTATGGCTACACCTTC; CDR3aa: CASSFVDYGYTF
j_gene: TRBJ2-1; d_gene: TRBD2; v_gene: TRBV7-8; abundance: -; CDR3nt: TGTGCCGCCCTGCGGTGGCCAGCGGGGGGGTCCCGCGATGAGCAGTTCTTC; CDR3aa: CAALRWPAGGSRDEQFF
j_gene: TRBJ1-2; d_gene: TRBD1; v_gene: TRBV6-5; abundance: -; CDR3nt: TGTGCCAGCAGTTACGACGGGACAGGGGGCTATGGCTACACCTTC; CDR3aa: CASSYDGTGGYGYTF
j_gene: TRBJ2-7; d_gene: TRBD2; v_gene: TRBV11-2; abundance: -; CDR3nt: TGTGCCAGCAGCCTCCGAGCGGGGGGGGCCTACGAGCAGTACTTC; CDR3aa: CASSLRAGGAYEQYF
j_gene: TRBJ1-1; d_gene: -; v_gene: TRBV5-4; abundance: -; CDR3nt: TGTGCCAGCAGCTTGGCCAGGAACACTGAAGCTTTCTTT; CDR3aa: CASSLARNTEAFF
j_gene: TRBJ1-1; d_gene: TRBD1; v_gene: TRBV9; abundance: -; CDR3nt: TGTGCCAGCAGCGGGGGACAGGGGACGCTCCAGAACACTGAAGCTTTCTTT; CDR3aa: CASSGGQGTLQNTEAFF
j_gene: TRBJ2-1; d_gene: -; v_gene: TRBV3-1/TRBV3-2; abundance: -; CDR3nt: TGTGCCAGCGCCCTAGCGAGTCGGAATGAGCAGTTCTTC; CDR3aa: CASALASRNEQFF
j_gene: TRBJ2-7; d_gene: TRBD2; v_gene: TRBV6-5; abundance: -; CDR3nt: TGTGCCAGCAGGTCTAGCGGGGGGAAGTACGAGCAGTACTTC; CDR3aa: CASRSSGGKYEQYF
j_gene: TRBJ2-7; d_gene: -; v_gene: TRBV27; abundance: -; CDR3nt: TGTGCCAGCAGACTAACCTCGGGACACAACGAGCAGTACTTC; CDR3aa: CASRLTSGHNEQYF
j_gene: TRBJ2-3; d_gene: -; v_gene: TRBV6-5; abundance: -; CDR3nt: TGTGCCAGCAGTTACCGGGGGGCGGGAGATACGCAGTATTTT; CDR3aa: CASSYRGAGDTQYF
j_gene: TRBJ1-1; d_gene: -; v_gene: TRBV6-5; abundance: -; CDR3nt: TGTGCCAGCAGTTATACCGGGACACGGAACACTGAAGCTTTCTTT; CDR3aa: CASSYTGTRNTEAFF
j_gene: TRBJ2-5; d_gene: -; v_gene: TRBV12-5; abundance: -; CDR3nt: TGTGCTAGTGGGGGGCAGACCCAGTACTTC; CDR3aa: CASGGQTQYF
j_gene: TRBJ2-7; d_gene: TRBD1; v_gene: TRBV11-1; abundance: -; CDR3nt: TGTGCCAGCAGCCTAAGGACAGGGGGTTCCTACGAGCAGTACTTC; CDR3aa: CASSLRTGGSYEQYF
j_gene: TRBJ2-3; d_gene: TRBD2; v_gene: TRBV10-2; abundance: -; CDR3nt: TGCGCCAGCAGCGACCCCCCGGGACTAGACACAGATACGCAGTATTTT; CDR3aa: CASSDPPGLDTDTQYF
j_gene: TRBJ2-2; d_gene: -; v_gene: TRBV5-1; abundance: few; CDR3nt: TGCGCCAGCAGCTTGGATGGGGCCTTTGAGACCGGGGAGCTGTTTTTT; CDR3aa: CASSLDGAFETGELFF
j_gene: TRBJ1-5; d_gene: TRBD1; v_gene: TRBV7-6; abundance: -; CDR3nt: TGTGCCAGCAGCCCAACACAGGGGGCGGGGAGCAATCAGCCCCAGCATTTT; CDR3aa: CASSPTQGAGSNQPQHF
j_gene: TRBJ1-2; d_gene: TRBD1; v_gene: TRBV4-3; abundance: once; CDR3nt: TGCGCCAGCAGCCAAGAGATAACCGGGACAGGGTGGTATGGCTACACCTTC; CDR3aa: CASSQEITGTGWYGYTF
j_gene: TRBJ1-1; d_gene: -; v_gene: TRBV7-2; abundance: -; CDR3nt: TGTGCCAGCAGCTTAGCGTGGAACACTGAAGCTTTCTTT; CDR3aa: CASSLAWNTEAFF
j_gene: TRBJ2-7; d_gene: TRBD1; v_gene: TRBV5-5; abundance: -; CDR3nt: TGTGCCAGCAGCTCGGGACAGGGACTCTTTTACGAGCAGTACTTC; CDR3aa: CASSSGQGLFYEQYF